In this sample, the clone carrying this T cell receptor beta chain turned up many times. This entry belongs to a study of blood T cells in healthy people across ages. Combining a sample-barcoded 5' primer with a J-beta primer mix, a second PCR ran for about 6 to 11 cycles. TCRdb re-derived calls from the 5' RACE reads in MiXCR, one entry per CDR3 protein. The repertoire holds around 990,000 distinct CDR3 sequences, with roughly 24% as singletons. The CDR3 runs to 14 residues. Germline CDR1 reads MNHEY; CDR2 reads SMNVEV (reference sequence). Trimming took 9 bases from V and 0 from J, leaving 12 bases between them. A further study also used this sample, focusing on T cells of mothers and their children. That report notes: All extracted RNA went into cDNA synthesis, around 1.4 ug per 15 ul. Related mother-child pairs shared marginally more repertoire than unrelated pairs, though not significantly.

The J gene is TRBJ2-1, the V gene TRBV27, with D possibly TRBD2 on 5 matching bases. The origin of this receptor is a girl aged 2-10 years in good health. Input material: blood. The CDR3 is CASRGLASYNEQFF. The CDR3 DNA sequence: TGTGCCAGTAGAGGGCTAGCCTCCTACAATGAGCAGTTCTTC.